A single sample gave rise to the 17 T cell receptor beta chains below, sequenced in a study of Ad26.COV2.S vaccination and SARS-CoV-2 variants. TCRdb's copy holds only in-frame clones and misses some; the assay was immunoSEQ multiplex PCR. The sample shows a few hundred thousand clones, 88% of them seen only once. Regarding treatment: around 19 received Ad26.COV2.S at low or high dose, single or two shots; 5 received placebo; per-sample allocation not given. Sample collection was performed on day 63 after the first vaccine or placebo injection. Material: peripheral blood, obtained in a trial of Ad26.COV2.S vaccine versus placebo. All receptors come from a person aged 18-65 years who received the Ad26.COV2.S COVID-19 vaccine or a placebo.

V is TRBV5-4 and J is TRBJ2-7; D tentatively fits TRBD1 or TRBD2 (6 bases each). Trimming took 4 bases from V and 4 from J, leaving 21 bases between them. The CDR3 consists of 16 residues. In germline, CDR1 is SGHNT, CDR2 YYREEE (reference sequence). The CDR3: CASSRRGTLTFYEQYF. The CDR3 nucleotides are TGTGCCAGCAGCCGGAGGGGGACCTTAACTTTTTACGAGCAGTACTTC.

The CDR3 nucleotides read TGTGCCAGCAGTTTTGGTCTATTCAGTACTGAAGCTTTCTTT. Translation: CASSFGLFSTEAFF. V and J are TRBV27 and TRBJ1-1; D remains unclear. This CDR3 contains 14 residues. Germline V gene lookup returns CDR1 MNHEY and CDR2 SMNVEV (reference sequence). V lost 3 bases and J lost 5, with 13 bases in between.

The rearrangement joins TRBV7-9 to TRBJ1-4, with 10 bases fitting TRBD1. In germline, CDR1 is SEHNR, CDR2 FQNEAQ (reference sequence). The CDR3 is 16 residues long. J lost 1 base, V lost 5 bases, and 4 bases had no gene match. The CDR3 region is CASSERTGGTNEKLFF. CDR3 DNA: TGTGCCAGCAGCGAGAGGACAGGGGGAACTAATGAAAAACTGTTTTTT.

The CDR3 coding sequence is TGTGCCAGCAGTGAAGGACGGAACTATGGCTACACCTTC. The encoded protein is CASSEGRNYGYTF. This rearrangement joins TRBV6-4 to TRBJ1-2; D is ambiguous. This CDR3 region has 13 residues. Trimming took 3 bases from V and 2 from J, leaving 7 bases between them. Germline CDR1 and CDR2: MRHNA and SNTAGT.

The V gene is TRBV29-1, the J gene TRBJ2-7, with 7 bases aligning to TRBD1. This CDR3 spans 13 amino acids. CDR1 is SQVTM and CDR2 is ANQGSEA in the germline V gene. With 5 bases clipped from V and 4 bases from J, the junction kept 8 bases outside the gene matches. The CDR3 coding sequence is TGCAGCGTTTTGACAGGGAATAAGTACGAGCAGTACTTC. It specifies CSVLTGNKYEQYF.

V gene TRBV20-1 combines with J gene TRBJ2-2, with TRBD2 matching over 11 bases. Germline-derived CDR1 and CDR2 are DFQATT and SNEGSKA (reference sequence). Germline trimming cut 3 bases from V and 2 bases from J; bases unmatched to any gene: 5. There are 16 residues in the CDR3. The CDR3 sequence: CSASSLAGGNTGELFF. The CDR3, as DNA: TGCAGTGCTAGTTCCCTAGCGGGGGGCAACACCGGGGAGCTGTTTTTT.

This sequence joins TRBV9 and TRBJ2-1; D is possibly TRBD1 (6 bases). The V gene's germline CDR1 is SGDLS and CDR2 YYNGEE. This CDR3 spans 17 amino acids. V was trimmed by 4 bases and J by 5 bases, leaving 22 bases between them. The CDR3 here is CASSPERGTRLHNEQFF. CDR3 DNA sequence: TGTGCCAGCAGCCCCGAAAGGGGGACACGGCTACACAATGAGCAGTTCTTC.

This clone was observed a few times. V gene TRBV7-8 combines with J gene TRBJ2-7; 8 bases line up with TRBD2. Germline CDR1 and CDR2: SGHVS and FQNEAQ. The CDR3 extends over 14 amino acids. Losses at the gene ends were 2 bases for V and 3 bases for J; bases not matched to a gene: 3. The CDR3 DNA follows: TGTGCCAGCAGCTTAACTAGCGGAATCTACGAGCAGTACTTC. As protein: CASSLTSGIYEQYF.

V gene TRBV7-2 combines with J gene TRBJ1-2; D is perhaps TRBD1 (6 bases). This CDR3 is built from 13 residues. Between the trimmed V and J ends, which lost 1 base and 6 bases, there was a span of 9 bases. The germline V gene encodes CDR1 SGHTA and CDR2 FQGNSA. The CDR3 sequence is CASSLVGADGYTF. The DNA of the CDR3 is TGTGCCAGCAGCTTAGTGGGGGCGGATGGCTACACCTTC.

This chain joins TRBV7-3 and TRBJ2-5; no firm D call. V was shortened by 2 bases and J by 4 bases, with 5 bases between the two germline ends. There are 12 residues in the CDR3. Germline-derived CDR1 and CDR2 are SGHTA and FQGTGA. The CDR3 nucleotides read TGTGCCAGCAGCTTAGACGGAGAGACCCAGTACTTC. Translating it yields CASSLDGETQYF.

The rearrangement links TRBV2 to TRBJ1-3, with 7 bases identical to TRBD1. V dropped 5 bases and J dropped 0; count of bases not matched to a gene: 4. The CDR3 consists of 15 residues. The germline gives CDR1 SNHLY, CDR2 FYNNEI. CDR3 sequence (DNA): TGTGCCAGCAGTAAGGACAGGAGCTCTGGAAACACCATATATTTT. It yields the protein CASSKDRSSGNTIYF.

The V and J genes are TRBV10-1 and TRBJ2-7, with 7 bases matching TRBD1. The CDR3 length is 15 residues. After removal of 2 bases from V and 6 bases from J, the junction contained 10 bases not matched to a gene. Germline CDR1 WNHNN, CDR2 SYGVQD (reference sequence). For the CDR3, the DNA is TGCGCCAGCAGTGAGGCCCAAATGGACAGGTCCGAGCAGTACTTC. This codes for CASSEAQMDRSEQYF.

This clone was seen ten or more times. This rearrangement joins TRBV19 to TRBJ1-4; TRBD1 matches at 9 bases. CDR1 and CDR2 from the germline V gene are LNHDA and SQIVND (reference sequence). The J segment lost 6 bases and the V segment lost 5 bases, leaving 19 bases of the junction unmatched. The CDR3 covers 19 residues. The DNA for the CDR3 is TGTGCCAGTAGTTCTTCACTCCGGGACAGGGTCGTTAGTCATGAAAAACTGTTTTTT. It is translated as CASSSSLRDRVVSHEKLFF.

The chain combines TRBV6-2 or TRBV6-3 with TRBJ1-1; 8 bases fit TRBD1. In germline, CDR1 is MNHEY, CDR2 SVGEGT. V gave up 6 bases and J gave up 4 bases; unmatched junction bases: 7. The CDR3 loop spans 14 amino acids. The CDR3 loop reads CASSSDRAGTEAFF. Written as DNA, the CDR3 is TGTGCCAGCAGCTCGGACAGGGCGGGCACTGAAGCTTTCTTT.

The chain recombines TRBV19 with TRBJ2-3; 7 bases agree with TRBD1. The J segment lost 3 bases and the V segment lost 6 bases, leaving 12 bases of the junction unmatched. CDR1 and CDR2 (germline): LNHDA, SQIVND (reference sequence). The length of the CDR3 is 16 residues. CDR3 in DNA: TGTGCCAGTAGCGACGGACAGGTACGGAGGACAGATACGCAGTATTTT. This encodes CASSDGQVRRTDTQYF.

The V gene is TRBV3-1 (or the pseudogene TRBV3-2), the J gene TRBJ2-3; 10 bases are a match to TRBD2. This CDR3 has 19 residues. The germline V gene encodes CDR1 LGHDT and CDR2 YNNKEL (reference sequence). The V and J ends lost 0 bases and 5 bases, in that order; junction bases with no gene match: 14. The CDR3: CASSQEASGGASSVDTQYF. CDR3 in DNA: TGTGCCAGCAGCCAAGAAGCCAGCGGGGGGGCCTCTAGCGTAGATACGCAGTATTTT.

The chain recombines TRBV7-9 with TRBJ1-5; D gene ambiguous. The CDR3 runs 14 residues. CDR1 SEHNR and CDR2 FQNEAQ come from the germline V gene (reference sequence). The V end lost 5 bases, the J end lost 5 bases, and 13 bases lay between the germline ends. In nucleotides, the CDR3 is TGTGCCAGCAGCCCACTCGAGGGTTATCAGCCCCAGCATTTT. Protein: CASSPLEGYQPQHF.